The next 29 T cell receptor beta chains were all read from a single sample in a study of early T cells in non-severe SARS-CoV-2 infection (TCRdb year 2021). Library prep was done by 5' RACE. Sequencing instrument: NextSeq 500. TCRdb cleaned the public reads at Q25 with fastp, built clones with MiXCR and kept in-frame beta chains. Every CDR3 protein is listed once, alongside the most common genes and DNA of its rows. The sample records about 34,000 distinct CDR3 sequences, 5% to 7% of which are singletons. The leading ten clones occupy less than 10% of the sample. Sequenced material: whole blood. All receptors come from an adult who was a healthcare worker with PCR-confirmed SARS-CoV-2 infection or an uninfected control (not recorded which).

This clonotype was counted a few times. The chain is built from TRBV7-2 and TRBJ2-2; D not certain. Trimming took off 1 base at V and 1 base at J, with 13 bases between the two ends. The CDR3 runs 17 residues. Looked up from germline, CDR1 is SGHTA and CDR2 is FQGNSA. The CDR3 DNA is TGTGCCAGCAGCTTAGTTTTTGGGAACCTGAACACCGGGGAGCTGTTTTTT. Translating it yields CASSLVFGNLNTGELFF.

The rearrangement uses TRBV4-1 and TRBJ2-6; no firm D call. CDR1 is MGHRA, CDR2 YSYEKL, per germline. V gave up 0 bases and J gave up 3 bases, with 15 bases separating them. This CDR3 has 18 amino acids. In DNA, the CDR3 is TGCGCCAGCAGCCAAGAGCCGGCAGCCAGCATTGGGGCCAACGTCCTGACTTTC. This translates into CASSQEPAASIGANVLTF.

The chain employs TRBV5-1 and TRBJ2-3; TRBD1 agrees at 8 bases. CDR3 length equals 16 residues. Germline V gene sequence: CDR1 SGHRS, CDR2 YFSETQ. Trimming took 5 bases from V and 4 from J; bases not matched to a gene: 12. Here the CDR3 reads CASRDPTGEVPDTQYF. The CDR3 DNA reads TGCGCCAGCAGGGACCCGACAGGGGAGGTGCCAGATACGCAGTATTTT. The full variable domain, with the rest looked up from reference TRBV5-1 and TRBJ2-3, is KAGVTQTPRYLIKTRGQQVTLSCSPISGHRSVSWYQQTPGQGLQFLFEYFSETQRNKGNFPGRFSGRQFSNSRSEMNVSTLELGDSALYLCASRDPTGEVPDTQYFGPGTRLTVL.

This clonotype was recorded many times. The chain recombines TRBV12-3 or TRBV12-4 with TRBJ2-7; D is possibly TRBD2 (6 bases). V lost 7 bases to trimming and J lost 5 bases, with 15 bases between them. CDR3 size: 13 residues. In nucleotides, the CDR3 is TGTGCCAGCACCCTGGGGGGAATTCACGAGCAGTACTTC. It codes for CASTLGGIHEQYF.

This clonotype was recorded many times. The chain uses TRBV6-1 and TRBJ2-2; no definite D call. The V gene's germline CDR1 is MNHNS and CDR2 SASEGT. Trimming left V 8 bases short and J 5 bases short, with 15 bases between. This CDR3 region has 14 residues. The CDR3 is CASLTPERTGELFF. DNA for the CDR3: TGTGCCAGCTTAACCCCGGAGAGGACCGGGGAGCTGTTTTTT.

This clonotype was found many times. The chain is built from TRBV29-1 and TRBJ1-2, with D uncertain. Per the germline V gene, CDR1 is SQVTM and CDR2 is ANQGSEA. V was trimmed by 6 bases and J by 5 bases, leaving 10 bases between them. This CDR3 comprises 11 residues. CDR3 residues: CSVRTEYGYTF. The CDR3 DNA follows: TGCAGCGTGCGGACGGAATATGGCTACACCTTC.

This clonotype was found a few times. The chain recombines TRBV6-6 with TRBJ1-2; 9 nucleotides align to TRBD1. J was trimmed by 0 bases and V by 11 bases; bases with no gene match: 4. This CDR3 region has 13 residues. Germline V CDR1 and CDR2: MNHNY, SVGAGI (reference sequence). CDR3: CAGGQGPNYGYTF. The CDR3 nucleotides are TGTGCCGGTGGACAGGGGCCTAACTATGGCTACACCTTC.

In its sample, this clonotype was seen many times. The J gene is TRBJ1-5, the V gene TRBV28; perhaps TRBD1 as D (5 bases). CDR1 and CDR2 from the germline V gene are MDHEN and SYDVKM. V dropped 3 bases and J dropped 6 bases, with 12 bases sitting between them. CDR3 length: 14 residues. The CDR3 sequence: CASSFQGMGQPQHF. In DNA, the CDR3 is TGTGCCAGCAGTTTTCAGGGTATGGGTCAGCCCCAGCATTTT. The whole variable domain, filled in from reference TRBV28 and TRBJ1-5, reads DVKVTQSSRYLVKRTGEKVFLECVQDMDHENMFWYRQDPGLGLRLIYFSYDVKMKEKGDIPEGYSVSREKKERFSLILESASTNQTSMYLCASSFQGMGQPQHFGDGTRLSIL.

Only a few counts were recorded for this clonotype. This chain connects TRBV2 to TRBJ2-2, with 8 bases matching TRBD1. J lost 1 base, V lost 5 bases, and 6 bases had no gene match. This CDR3 region has 16 residues. Germline V gives CDR1 SNHLY, CDR2 FYNNEI. The CDR3 DNA reads as TGTGCCAGCAGTCGGACCGGGACAGGGAACACCGGGGAGCTGTTTTTT. It is translated as CASSRTGTGNTGELFF. Using reference TRBV2 and TRBJ2-2 for the parts outside the CDR3, the full variable domain is EPEVTQTPSHQVTQMGQEVILRCVPISNHLYFYWYRQILGQKVEFLVSFYNNEISEKSEIFDDQFSVERPDGSNFTLKIRSTKLEDSAMYFCASSRTGTGNTGELFFGEGSRLTVL.

Ten or more counts support this clonotype. J is TRBJ1-2 and V is TRBV28; 7 positions agree with TRBD1. Germline V CDR1 and CDR2: MDHEN, SYDVKM. J was trimmed by 3 bases and V by 6 bases; bases with no gene match: 10. The CDR3 contains 15 residues. The CDR3 sequence: CASSQEGTGDYGYTF. The CDR3 DNA reads TGTGCCAGCAGCCAGGAAGGCACAGGGGACTATGGCTACACCTTC.

This clonotype was counted a single time. One base away lies a much larger clone, so this may be a sequencing read error. This chain joins TRBV9 and TRBJ2-5; TRBD1 is a possible D gene (6 bases). CDR1 and CDR2 (germline): SGDLS, YYNGEE. Trimming cost V 4 bases and J 4 bases, with 14 bases left between them. This CDR3 is built from 14 residues. This chain's CDR3 is CASSIHLRGETQYF. The CDR3 DNA sequence: TGTGCCAGCAGCATTCATCTCAGGGGAGAGACCCAGTACTTC.

V is TRBV3-1 and J is TRBJ1-2; D is unresolved. The CDR3 spans 14 residues. CDR1 is LGHDT and CDR2 is YNNKEL in the germline V gene (reference sequence). With 0 bases removed from V and 4 bases from J, the gap between germline ends came to 9 bases. Here the CDR3 reads CASSQDPQSYGYTF. In DNA, the CDR3 is TGTGCCAGCAGCCAAGATCCCCAAAGCTATGGCTACACCTTC.

This clonotype was observed at least ten times. The chain has TRBV20-1 and TRBJ1-6, with TRBD1 identical over 7 bases. The V gene's germline CDR1 is DFQATT and CDR2 SNEGSKA (reference sequence). V was pared by 5 bases and J by 5 bases, with 12 bases of the junction left unmatched. This CDR3 contains 16 residues. DNA for the CDR3: TGCAGTGCTCCACGGGACAGCCAATTCGATAATTCACCCCTCCACTTT. Translating it yields CSAPRDSQFDNSPLHF.

This clonotype has ten or more counts. Written as DNA, the CDR3 is TGTGCCAGCACTGACAGGTTAAATCAGCCCCAGCATTTT. Its protein product is CASTDRLNQPQHF. The chain joins TRBV28 to TRBJ1-5; D might be TRBD1 (6 bases). This CDR3 region has 13 residues. CDR1 is MDHEN and CDR2 is SYDVKM in the germline V gene. Trimming left V 7 bases short and J 4 bases short, with 11 bases between.

In this sample, this clonotype turned up many times. This chain uses TRBV4-2 with TRBJ2-3; D unclear. The CDR3 length is 14 residues. Germline values: CDR1 LGHNA, CDR2 YNFKEQ. Trimming removed 3 bases at V and 2 bases at J, with 9 bases between. The CDR3 sequence: CASSQTSTTDTQYF. DNA for the CDR3: TGTGCCAGCAGCCAGACCTCTACCACAGATACGCAGTATTTT.

This clonotype has just a few counts. CDR3 coding DNA: TGTGCCAGCACCTCAGATGAGGGCTTACATTACGAGCAGTACTTC. It yields the protein CASTSDEGLHYEQYF. V and J are TRBV12-3 or TRBV12-4 and TRBJ2-7; possibly TRBD2 for D (5 bases). The CDR3 is 15 amino acids. With 7 bases removed from V and 4 bases from J, the gap between germline ends came to 20 bases.

In its sample, this clonotype ranks as medium-sized. The chain links TRBV29-1 to TRBJ2-2; D is unclear. The V end was cut by 3 bases, the J end by 0 bases, with 5 bases between. Germline V lookup: CDR1 SQVTM, CDR2 ANQGSEA. This CDR3 is built from 13 residues. The CDR3 sequence is CSVDAANTGELFF. CDR3 in DNA: TGCAGCGTTGACGCCGCGAACACCGGGGAGCTGTTTTTT.

This clonotype showed up many times. The chain uses TRBV12-3 or TRBV12-4 and TRBJ2-2; D is unclear. The CDR3 spans 15 residues. Between the trimmed V and J ends, which lost 6 bases and 1 base, there was a span of 12 bases. The CDR3 coding sequence is TGTGCCAGCAGCCCACCCACCAAGAACACCGGGGAGCTGTTTTTT. Translated, it gives CASSPPTKNTGELFF.

This clonotype was counted many times. The CDR3 coding sequence is TGTGCCAGCAGTAGCAGGGGGTACGAGCAGTACTTC. It encodes CASSSRGYEQYF. The J gene is TRBJ2-7, the V gene TRBV6-2 or TRBV6-3; the match to TRBD1 covers 7 bases. The germline CDR1 and CDR2 sequences are MNHEY and SVGEGT. This CDR3 is 12 amino acids long. Losses at the gene ends were 5 bases for V and 4 bases for J; bases not matched to a gene: 2.

This clonotype appeared many times. The chain is built from TRBV30 and TRBJ1-1, with D hard to call. Germline V CDR1 and CDR2: GTSNPN, SVGIG (reference sequence). V lost 3 bases and J 2 bases, leaving 10 bases between the germline ends. CDR3 length: 13 amino acids. In DNA, the CDR3 is TGTGCCTGGAGCGGCATCATAAACACTGAAGCTTTCTTT. Residues: CAWSGIINTEAFF. The entire variable domain, with the rest obtained from reference TRBV30 and TRBJ1-1, is as follows: SQTIHQWPATLVQPVGSPLSLECTVEGTSNPNLYWYRQAAGRGLQLLFYSVGIGQISSEVPQNLSASRPQDRQFILSSKKLLLSDSGFYLCAWSGIINTEAFFGQGTRLTVV.

This clonotype was seen many times. J is TRBJ1-1 and V is TRBV12-3 or TRBV12-4; D perhaps matches TRBD1 (6 bases). CDR3 length equals 13 residues. Between the trimmed V and J ends, which lost 2 bases and 7 bases, there was a span of 11 bases. The CDR3 region is CASSLRGAGEAFF. Here the CDR3 DNA reads TGTGCCAGCAGTTTACGGGGGGCCGGTGAAGCTTTCTTT.

The chain couples TRBV6-2 or TRBV6-3 to TRBJ1-1, with a weak D call TRBD1 (6 bases). CDR1 is MNHEY, CDR2 SVGEGT, per germline. The V gene lost 5 bases and the J gene lost 4 bases, with 14 bases spanning the gap. The CDR3 runs to 14 residues. The CDR3 DNA is TGTGCCAGCAGTATCCAGGGGAAAGGCACTGAAGCTTTCTTT. This gives the protein CASSIQGKGTEAFF.

The table lists this clonotype with a few counts. The chain couples TRBV28 to TRBJ1-4, with D possibly being TRBD1 (5 bases). Per the germline V gene, CDR1 is MDHEN and CDR2 is SYDVKM. The V end lost 6 bases, the J end lost 3 bases, and 14 bases lay between the germline ends. The CDR3 totals 15 residues. The CDR3 is CASSPLGAANEKLFF. CDR3 sequence (DNA): TGTGCCAGCAGCCCCCTCGGGGCAGCTAATGAAAAACTGTTTTTT.

This clonotype was recorded at least ten times. Here the CDR3 reads CASSGRTRGDNEQFF. CDR3 nucleotides: TGTGCCAGCAGTGGACGTACCCGAGGAGACAATGAGCAGTTCTTC. V and J are TRBV12-3 or TRBV12-4 and TRBJ2-1; D not certain. This CDR3 contains 15 residues. The ends were cut back, 5 bases at V and 5 bases at J, with 16 bases in the middle.

This clonotype has at least ten counts. J is TRBJ2-1 and V is TRBV10-2; D is perhaps TRBD1 (6 bases). The CDR3 consists of 15 residues. The V end lost 7 bases, the J end lost 7 bases, and 20 bases lay between the germline ends. Germline V gives CDR1 WSHSY, CDR2 SAAADI. This CDR3 is CASKDEGVRGNEQFF. CDR3 nucleotides: TGCGCCAGCAAGGACGAGGGGGTAAGAGGTAATGAGCAGTTCTTC.

V usage is TRBV7-8 and J usage is TRBJ2-3; 9 bases align to TRBD1. This CDR3 comprises 16 residues. Germline V gene data show CDR1 as SGHVS and CDR2 as FQNEAQ. J lost 3 bases, V lost 5 bases, and 9 bases had no gene match. The CDR3 DNA is TGTGCCAGCAGCCCACAGGGGGCGCGTGGGACAGATACGCAGTATTTT. Translated: CASSPQGARGTDTQYF.

This clonotype was recorded at least ten times. The rearrangement uses TRBV10-1 and TRBJ2-7; 10 positions agree with TRBD2. J lost 1 base, V lost 6 bases, and 3 bases had no gene match. Germline V CDR1 and CDR2: WNHNN, SYGVQD (reference sequence). The CDR3 has 14 residues. CDR3 in amino acids: CASSSGGGSYEQYF. In nucleotides, the CDR3 is TGCGCCAGCAGCAGCGGGGGGGGATCCTACGAGCAGTACTTC.

This clonotype appeared many times. The chain couples TRBV27 to TRBJ1-1, with TRBD1 matching over 10 bases. Germline CDR1 reads MNHEY; CDR2 reads SMNVEV (reference sequence). Trimming cost V 8 bases and J 3 bases; bases outside gene matches: 9. The CDR3 runs to 15 residues. The CDR3 loop reads CASRRQGAGYTEAFF. The CDR3 DNA sequence: TGTGCCAGCCGAAGACAGGGGGCTGGGTACACTGAAGCTTTCTTT.

The chain couples TRBV5-1 to TRBJ2-5, with D maybe TRBD1 (6 bases). Germline loops: CDR1 SGHRS, CDR2 YFSETQ. V lost 6 bases, J lost 0 bases, and 9 bases lay in between. The CDR3 runs to 13 residues. The CDR3 region is CASKTGYQETQYF. CDR3 coding DNA: TGCGCCAGCAAAACAGGGTACCAAGAGACCCAGTACTTC.